The rows below give T cell receptor beta chains drawn from one sample of a study of T cells in Graves' hyperthyroidism and ophthalmopathy. TCRdb reprocessed the multiplex PCR reads via MiXCR and lists one record per CDR3 protein. This sample carries 620,000 or so distinct CDR3 sequences, roughly 15% of them seen once, and the ten largest clones take approximately 12%. The sequenced sample was blood. These receptor sequences come from a woman between 45 and 65 years old with Graves' ophthalmopathy. Each CDR3 is given with its conserved first and last residue. Fields, in order: D gene, J gene, clone size, V gene, CDR3 DNA, CDR3 protein. A D gene is named only where the DNA matches it firmly. The listing skips clone size in some rows; elsewhere it reads once, few, many or a size class.

D gene: NA
J gene: TRBJ1-1
clone size: NA
V gene: TRBV2
CDR3 DNA: TGTGCCAGCAGGGCCAAGACAGATTCCCCTGAAGCTTTCTTT
CDR3 protein: CASRAKTDSPEAFF

D gene: NA
J gene: TRBJ2-5
clone size: many
V gene: TRBV7-2
CDR3 DNA: TGTGCCAGCAGCGTCTACGGGCCCCAAGAGACCCAGTACTTC
CDR3 protein: CASSVYGPQETQYF

D gene: TRBD2
J gene: TRBJ2-1
clone size: few
V gene: TRBV10-3
CDR3 DNA: TGTGCCATCAGTGACGGTAGCGGGAGGTTCTCCTACAATGAGCAGTTCTTC
CDR3 protein: CAISDGSGRFSYNEQFF

D gene: TRBD2
J gene: TRBJ2-7
clone size: many
V gene: TRBV7-2
CDR3 DNA: TGTGCCAGCAGCTTAGTGGGACTAGCGGGAGGTGTGCACGAGCAGTACTTC
CDR3 protein: CASSLVGLAGGVHEQYF

D gene: NA
J gene: TRBJ2-3
clone size: NA
V gene: TRBV13
CDR3 DNA: TGTGCCAGCAGCCAAGGGCCGGCAAAAAGCACAGATACGCAGTATTTT
CDR3 protein: CASSQGPAKSTDTQYF

D gene: TRBD1
J gene: TRBJ1-4
clone size: many
V gene: TRBV7-2
CDR3 DNA: TGTGCCAGCAGCTTAGTGGGACAGGAAATTGGGGAAAAACTGTTTTTT
CDR3 protein: CASSLVGQEIGEKLFF

D gene: NA
J gene: TRBJ2-1
clone size: many
V gene: TRBV29-1
CDR3 DNA: TGCAGCGTACCCCTGACAGGTGGAGATGAGCAGTTCTTC
CDR3 protein: CSVPLTGGDEQFF

D gene: NA
J gene: TRBJ2-7
clone size: NA
V gene: TRBV20-1
CDR3 DNA: TGCAGTGCTATAGTACTCGGCAGGGTCGAGGACGAGCAGTACTTC
CDR3 protein: CSAIVLGRVEDEQYF

D gene: TRBD1
J gene: TRBJ1-4
clone size: many
V gene: TRBV11-3
CDR3 DNA: TGTGCCAGCAGCCCCCGGACAGGGGGCCTAGAAAAACTGTTTTTT
CDR3 protein: CASSPRTGGLEKLFF

D gene: TRBD1
J gene: TRBJ2-7
clone size: many
V gene: TRBV6-2/TRBV6-3
CDR3 DNA: TGTGCCAGCAGTTGGGGACAGGGGGCTTGGGAGCAGTACTTC
CDR3 protein: CASSWGQGAWEQYF

D gene: NA
J gene: TRBJ1-4
clone size: few
V gene: TRBV20-1
CDR3 DNA: TGCAGTGCTAGAGAGCCGGGACGGGTTCTTAATGAAAAACTGTTTTTT
CDR3 protein: CSAREPGRVLNEKLFF

D gene: TRBD1
J gene: TRBJ2-7
clone size: many
V gene: TRBV28
CDR3 DNA: TGTGCCAGCAGCAAGGACAGGGCCCGCGAGCAGTACTTC
CDR3 protein: CASSKDRAREQYF

D gene: NA
J gene: TRBJ2-7
clone size: NA
V gene: TRBV4-2
CDR3 DNA: TGTGCCAGCAGCCAAGACGCGGGTATCAACGAGCAGTACTTC
CDR3 protein: CASSQDAGINEQYF

D gene: NA
J gene: TRBJ1-5
clone size: many
V gene: TRBV28
CDR3 DNA: TGTGCCAGTCGGGAGGGACCTCAGCCCCAGCATTTT
CDR3 protein: CASREGPQPQHF

D gene: TRBD2
J gene: TRBJ2-7
clone size: many
V gene: TRBV28
CDR3 DNA: TGTGCCAGCAAATACCGTTTGCGGGAGGTGACCTACGAGCAGTACTTC
CDR3 protein: CASKYRLREVTYEQYF

D gene: TRBD2
J gene: TRBJ2-1
clone size: many
V gene: TRBV12-3/TRBV12-4
CDR3 DNA: TGTGCCAGCAGTTTCCTTGGACTAGCGGGAGTAAGGAATGAGCAGTTCTTC
CDR3 protein: CASSFLGLAGVRNEQFF

D gene: TRBD1
J gene: TRBJ2-7
clone size: many
V gene: TRBV28
CDR3 DNA: TGTGCCAGCAGTTCCCTCGGGACAGGGATCCCCTACGAGCAGTACTTC
CDR3 protein: CASSSLGTGIPYEQYF

D gene: NA
J gene: TRBJ1-1
clone size: few
V gene: TRBV27
CDR3 DNA: TGTGCCAGCAGTTTTGGGGGGGGTAAGGTTGAAGCTTTCTTT
CDR3 protein: CASSFGGGKVEAFF

D gene: NA
J gene: TRBJ1-1
clone size: NA
V gene: TRBV11-2
CDR3 DNA: TGTGCCAGCAGCTTAGATCTCGTTCGGGGGTTGAACACTGAAGCTTTCTTT
CDR3 protein: CASSLDLVRGLNTEAFF

D gene: NA
J gene: TRBJ2-2
clone size: few
V gene: TRBV29-1
CDR3 DNA: TGCAGCGTTGAGTGGGGTGGGGGGCGGACCGGGGAGCTGTTTTTT
CDR3 protein: CSVEWGGGRTGELFF

D gene: NA
J gene: TRBJ2-3
clone size: NA
V gene: TRBV19
CDR3 DNA: TGTGCCAGTAGTACCCGTCGAAAGGCAGATACGCAGTATTTT
CDR3 protein: CASSTRRKADTQYF

D gene: NA
J gene: TRBJ2-5
clone size: few
V gene: TRBV5-1
CDR3 DNA: TGCGCCAGCAGCTTGGATTTCAGGGTCAGGGAGACCCAGTACTTC
CDR3 protein: CASSLDFRVRETQYF

D gene: NA
J gene: TRBJ1-6
clone size: NA
V gene: TRBV27
CDR3 DNA: TGTGCCAGCAGTCCTCAGCCAGATAATTCACCCCTCCACTTT
CDR3 protein: CASSPQPDNSPLHF